This T cell receptor beta chain was profiled in a study of shared clonotypes between healthy human individuals. The CDR3 has 14 residues. In germline, CDR1 is SGHRS, CDR2 YFSETQ. V was cut by 3 bases and J by 8 bases, with 15 bases left in between. Sequencing used immunoSEQ multiplex PCR; TCRdb keeps in-frame clones, though not all of them. The table includes roughly 490,000 clones, 75% to 85% detected once. The chain links TRBV5-1 to TRBJ2-1; D is possibly TRBD1 (6 bases). Sequenced input: PBMCs. The origin of this receptor is a middle-aged woman in good health. Some clones in this sample may be carry-over from other donors' samples. The CDR3 is CASSWVGSGDEQFF. The CDR3 nucleotides read TGCGCCAGCAGCTGGGTAGGGTCAGGGGATGAGCAGTTCTTC.